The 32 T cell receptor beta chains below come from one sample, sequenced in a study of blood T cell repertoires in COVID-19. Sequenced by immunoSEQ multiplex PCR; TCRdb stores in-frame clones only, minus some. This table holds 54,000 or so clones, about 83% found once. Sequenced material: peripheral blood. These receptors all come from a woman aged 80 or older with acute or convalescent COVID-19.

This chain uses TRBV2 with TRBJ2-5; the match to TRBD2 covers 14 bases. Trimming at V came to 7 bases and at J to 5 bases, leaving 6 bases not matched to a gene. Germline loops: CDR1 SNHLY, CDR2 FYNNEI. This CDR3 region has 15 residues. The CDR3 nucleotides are TGTGCCAGCACCAGACTAGCGGGAGGGGGGGAGACCCAGTACTTC. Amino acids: CASTRLAGGGETQYF.

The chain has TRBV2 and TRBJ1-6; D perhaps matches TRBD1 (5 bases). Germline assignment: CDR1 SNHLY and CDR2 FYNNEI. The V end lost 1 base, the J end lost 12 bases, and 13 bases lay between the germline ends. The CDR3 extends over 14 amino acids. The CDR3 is CASSEESGQGPLHF. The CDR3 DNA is TGTGCCAGCAGTGAAGAGTCCGGCCAGGGACCCCTCCACTTT.

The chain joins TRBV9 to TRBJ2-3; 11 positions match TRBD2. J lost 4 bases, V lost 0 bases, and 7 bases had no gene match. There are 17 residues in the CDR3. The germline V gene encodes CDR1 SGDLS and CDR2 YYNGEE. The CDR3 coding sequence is TGTGCCAGCAGCGTAGAAGTCATAGCGGGAGGGTCAGATACGCAGTATTTT. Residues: CASSVEVIAGGSDTQYF.

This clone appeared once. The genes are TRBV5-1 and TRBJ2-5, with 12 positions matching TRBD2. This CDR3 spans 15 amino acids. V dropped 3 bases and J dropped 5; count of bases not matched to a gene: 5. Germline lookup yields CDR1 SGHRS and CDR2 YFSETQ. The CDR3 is CASSSASGGAETQYF. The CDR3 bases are TGCGCCAGCAGCTCTGCTAGCGGGGGGGCGGAGACCCAGTACTTC.

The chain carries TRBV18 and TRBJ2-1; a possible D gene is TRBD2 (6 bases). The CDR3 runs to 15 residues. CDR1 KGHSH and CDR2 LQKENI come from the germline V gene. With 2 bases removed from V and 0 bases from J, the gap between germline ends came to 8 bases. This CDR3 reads CASSPYGSSYNEQFF. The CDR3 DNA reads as TGTGCCAGCTCACCATACGGGAGCTCCTACAATGAGCAGTTCTTC.

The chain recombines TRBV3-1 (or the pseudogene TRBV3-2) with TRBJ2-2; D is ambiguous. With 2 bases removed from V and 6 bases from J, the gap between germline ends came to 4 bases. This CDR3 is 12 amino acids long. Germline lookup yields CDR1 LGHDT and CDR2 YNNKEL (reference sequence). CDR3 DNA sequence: TGTGCCAGCAGCCAATATCCCGGGGAGCTGTTTTTT. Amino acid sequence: CASSQYPGELFF.

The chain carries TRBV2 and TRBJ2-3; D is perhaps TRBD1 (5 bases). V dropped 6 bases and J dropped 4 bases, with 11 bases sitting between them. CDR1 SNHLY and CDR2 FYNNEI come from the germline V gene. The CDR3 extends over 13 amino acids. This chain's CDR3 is CASRDNSPDTQYF. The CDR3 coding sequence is TGTGCCAGCAGGGACAATTCGCCAGATACGCAGTATTTT.

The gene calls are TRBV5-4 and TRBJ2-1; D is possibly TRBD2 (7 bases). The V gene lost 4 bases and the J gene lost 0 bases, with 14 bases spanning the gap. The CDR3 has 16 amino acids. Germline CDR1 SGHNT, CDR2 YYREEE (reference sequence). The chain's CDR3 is CASSQGGGSSYNEQFF. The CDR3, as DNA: TGTGCCAGCAGCCAAGGGGGGGGGAGCTCCTACAATGAGCAGTTCTTC. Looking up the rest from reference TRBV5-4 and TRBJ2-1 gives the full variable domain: ETGVTQSPTHLIKTRGQQVTLRCSSQSGHNTVSWYQQALGQGPQFIFQYYREEENGRGNFPPRFSGLQFPNYSSELNVNALELDDSALYLCASSQGGGSSYNEQFFGPGTRLTVL.

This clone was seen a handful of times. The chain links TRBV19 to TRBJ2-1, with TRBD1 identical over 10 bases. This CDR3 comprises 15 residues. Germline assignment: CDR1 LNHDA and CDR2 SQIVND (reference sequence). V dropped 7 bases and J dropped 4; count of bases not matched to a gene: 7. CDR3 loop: CASMLVGQGYNEQFF. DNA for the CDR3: TGTGCCAGTATGCTCGTGGGACAGGGGTACAATGAGCAGTTCTTC.

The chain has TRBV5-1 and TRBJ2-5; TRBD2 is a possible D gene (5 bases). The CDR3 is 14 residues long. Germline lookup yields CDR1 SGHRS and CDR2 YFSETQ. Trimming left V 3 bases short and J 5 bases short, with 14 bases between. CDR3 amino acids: CASSSEGRAETQYF. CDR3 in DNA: TGCGCCAGCAGCTCAGAGGGCCGAGCGGAGACCCAGTACTTC.

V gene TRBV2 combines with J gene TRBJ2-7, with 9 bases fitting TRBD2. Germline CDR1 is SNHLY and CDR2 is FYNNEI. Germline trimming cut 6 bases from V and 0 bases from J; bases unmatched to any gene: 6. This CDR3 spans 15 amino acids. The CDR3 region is CASSAGLAHSYEQYF. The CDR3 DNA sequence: TGTGCCAGCAGCGCAGGACTAGCGCACTCCTACGAGCAGTACTTC.

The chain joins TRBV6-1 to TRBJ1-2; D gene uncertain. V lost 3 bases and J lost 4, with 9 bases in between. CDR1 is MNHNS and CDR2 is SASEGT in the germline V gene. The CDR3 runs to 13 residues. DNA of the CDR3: TGTGCCAGCAGTGAGGCGGGGTCCTATGGCTACACCTTC. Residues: CASSEAGSYGYTF.

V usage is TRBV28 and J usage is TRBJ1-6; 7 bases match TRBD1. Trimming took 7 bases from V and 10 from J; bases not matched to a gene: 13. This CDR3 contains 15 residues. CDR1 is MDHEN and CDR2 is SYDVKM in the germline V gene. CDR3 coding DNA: TGTGCCAGCACCAGGGGGGTAGGGGTACGATCACCCCTCCACTTT. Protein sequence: CASTRGVGVRSPLHF.

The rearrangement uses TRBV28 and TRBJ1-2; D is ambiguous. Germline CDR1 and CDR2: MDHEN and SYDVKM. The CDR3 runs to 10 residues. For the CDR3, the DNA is TGTGCTAGCGGAGGGCATGGCTACACCTTC. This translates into CASGGHGYTF.

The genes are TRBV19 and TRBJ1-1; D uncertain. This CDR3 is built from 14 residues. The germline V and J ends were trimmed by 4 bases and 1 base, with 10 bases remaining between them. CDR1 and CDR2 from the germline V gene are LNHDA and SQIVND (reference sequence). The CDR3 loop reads CASSTERRNTEAFF. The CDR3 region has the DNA TGTGCCAGTAGTACGGAGAGGAGGAACACTGAAGCTTTCTTT.

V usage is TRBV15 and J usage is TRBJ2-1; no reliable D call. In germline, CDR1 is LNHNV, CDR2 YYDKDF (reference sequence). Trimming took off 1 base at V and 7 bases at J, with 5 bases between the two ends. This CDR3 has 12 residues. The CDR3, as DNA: TGTGCCACCAGCAGAGTCCGTAATGAGCAGTTCTTC. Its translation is CATSRVRNEQFF. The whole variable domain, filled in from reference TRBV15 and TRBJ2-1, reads DAMVIQNPRYQVTQFGKPVTLSCSQTLNHNVMYWYQQKSSQAPKLLFHYYDKDFNNEADTPDNFQSRRPNTSFCFLDIRSPGLGDTAMYLCATSRVRNEQFFGPGTRLTVL.

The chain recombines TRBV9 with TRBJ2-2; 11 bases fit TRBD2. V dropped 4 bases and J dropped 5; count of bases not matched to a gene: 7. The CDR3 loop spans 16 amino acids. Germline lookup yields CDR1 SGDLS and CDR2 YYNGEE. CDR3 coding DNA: TGTGCCAGCAGCCCGTCCGGACTAGCGGGTACCGGGGAGCTGTTTTTT. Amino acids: CASSPSGLAGTGELFF.

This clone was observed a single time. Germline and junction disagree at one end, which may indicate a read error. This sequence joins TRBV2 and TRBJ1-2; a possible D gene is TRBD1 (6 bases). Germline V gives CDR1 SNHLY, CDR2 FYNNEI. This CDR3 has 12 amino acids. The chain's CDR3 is CASSETGTLTSF. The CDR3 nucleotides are TGTGCCAGCAGTGAAACCGGGACATTAACTTCCTTC.

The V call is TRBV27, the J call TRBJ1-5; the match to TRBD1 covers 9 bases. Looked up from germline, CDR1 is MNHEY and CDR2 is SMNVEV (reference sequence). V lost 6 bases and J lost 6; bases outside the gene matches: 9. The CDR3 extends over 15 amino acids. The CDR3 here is CASRSGTGLGQPQHF. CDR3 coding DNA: TGTGCCAGCAGATCAGGGACAGGGTTAGGTCAGCCCCAGCATTTT.

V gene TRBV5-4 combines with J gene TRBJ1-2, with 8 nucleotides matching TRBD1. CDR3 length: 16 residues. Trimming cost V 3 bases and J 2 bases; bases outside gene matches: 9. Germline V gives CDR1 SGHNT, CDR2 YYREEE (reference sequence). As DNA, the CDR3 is TGTGCCAGCAGCTCCGGACAGGGAATAACCAACTATGGCTACACCTTC. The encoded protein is CASSSGQGITNYGYTF.

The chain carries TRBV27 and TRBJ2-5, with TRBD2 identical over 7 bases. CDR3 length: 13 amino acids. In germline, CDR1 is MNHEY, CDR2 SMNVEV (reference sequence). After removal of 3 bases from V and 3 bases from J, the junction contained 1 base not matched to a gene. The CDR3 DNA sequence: TGTGCCAGCAGTTTGGGACTAAAAGAGACCCAGTACTTC. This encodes CASSLGLKETQYF.

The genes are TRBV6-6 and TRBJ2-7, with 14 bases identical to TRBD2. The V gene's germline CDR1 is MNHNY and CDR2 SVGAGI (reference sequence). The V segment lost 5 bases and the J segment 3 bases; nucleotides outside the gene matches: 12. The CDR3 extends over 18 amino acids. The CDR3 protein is CASSRAVPGTSGSYEQYV. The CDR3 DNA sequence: TGTGCCAGCAGTCGAGCCGTCCCGGGGACTAGCGGGAGCTACGAGCAGTACGTC.

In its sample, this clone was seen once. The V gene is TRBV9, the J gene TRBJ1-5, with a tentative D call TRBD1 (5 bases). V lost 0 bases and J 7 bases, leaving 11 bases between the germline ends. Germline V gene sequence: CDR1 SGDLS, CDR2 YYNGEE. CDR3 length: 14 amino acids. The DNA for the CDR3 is TGTGCCAGCAGCGTAGGGCAGGGAGGGCAGCCCCAGCATTTT. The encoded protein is CASSVGQGGQPQHF.

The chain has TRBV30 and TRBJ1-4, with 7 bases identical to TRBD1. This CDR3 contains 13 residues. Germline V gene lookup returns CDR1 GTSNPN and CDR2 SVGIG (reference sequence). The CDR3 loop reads CAGGTATNEKLFF. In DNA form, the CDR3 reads TGTGCTGGTGGGACAGCAACTAATGAAAAACTGTTTTTT. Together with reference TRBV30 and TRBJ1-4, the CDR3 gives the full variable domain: SQTIHQWPATLVQPVGSPLSLECTVEGTSNPNLYWYRQAAGRGLQLLFYSVGIGQISSEVPQNLSASRPQDRQFILSSKKLLLSDSGFYLCAGGTATNEKLFFGSGTQLSVL.

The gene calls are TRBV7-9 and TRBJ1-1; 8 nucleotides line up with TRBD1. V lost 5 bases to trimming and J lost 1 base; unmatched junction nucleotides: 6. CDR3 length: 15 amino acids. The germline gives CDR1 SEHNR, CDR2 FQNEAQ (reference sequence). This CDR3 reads CASSLRTGPNTEAFF. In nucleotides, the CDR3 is TGTGCCAGCAGCCTTCGGACAGGGCCGAACACTGAAGCTTTCTTT.

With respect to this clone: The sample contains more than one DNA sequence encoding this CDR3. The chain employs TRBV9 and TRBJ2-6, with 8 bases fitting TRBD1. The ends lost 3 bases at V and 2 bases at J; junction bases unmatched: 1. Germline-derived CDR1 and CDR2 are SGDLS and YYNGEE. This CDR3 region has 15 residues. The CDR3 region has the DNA TGTGCCAGCAGCGCACAGGGGGCTGGGGCCAACGTCCTGACTTTC. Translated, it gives CASSAQGAGANVLTF.

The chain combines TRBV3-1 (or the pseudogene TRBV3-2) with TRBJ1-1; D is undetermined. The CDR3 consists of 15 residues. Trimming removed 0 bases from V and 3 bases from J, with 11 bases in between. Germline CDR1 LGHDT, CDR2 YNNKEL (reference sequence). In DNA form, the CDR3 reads TGTGCCAGCAGCCAAGAATCGCAGGCTTACACTGAAGCTTTCTTT. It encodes CASSQESQAYTEAFF.

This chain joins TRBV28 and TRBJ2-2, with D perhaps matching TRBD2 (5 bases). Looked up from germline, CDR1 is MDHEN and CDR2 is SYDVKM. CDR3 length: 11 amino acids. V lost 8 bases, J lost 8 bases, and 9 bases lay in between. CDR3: CASRGLGELFF. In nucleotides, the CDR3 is TGTGCCAGCCGCGGGTTGGGGGAGCTGTTTTTT.

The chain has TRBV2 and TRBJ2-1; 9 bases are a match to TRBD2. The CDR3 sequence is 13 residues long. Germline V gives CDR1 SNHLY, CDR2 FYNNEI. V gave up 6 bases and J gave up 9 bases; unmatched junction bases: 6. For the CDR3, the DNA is TGTGCCAGCAGGATTAGCGGGAGCGGTGAGCAGTTCTTC. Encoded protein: CASRISGSGEQFF.

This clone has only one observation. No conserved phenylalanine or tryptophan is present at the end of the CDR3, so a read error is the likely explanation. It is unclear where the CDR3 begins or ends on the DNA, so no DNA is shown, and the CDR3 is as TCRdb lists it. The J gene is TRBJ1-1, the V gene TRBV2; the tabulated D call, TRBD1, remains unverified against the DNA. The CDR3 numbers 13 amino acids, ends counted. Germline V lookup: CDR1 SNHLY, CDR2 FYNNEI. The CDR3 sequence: CASRPGTGATLGC.

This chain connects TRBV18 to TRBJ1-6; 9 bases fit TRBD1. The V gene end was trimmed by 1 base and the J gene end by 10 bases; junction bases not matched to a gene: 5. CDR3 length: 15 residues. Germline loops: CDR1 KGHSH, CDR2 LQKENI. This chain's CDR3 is CASSPRGTGNSPLHF. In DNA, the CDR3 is TGTGCCAGCTCACCACGGGGGACAGGGAACTCACCCCTCCACTTT.

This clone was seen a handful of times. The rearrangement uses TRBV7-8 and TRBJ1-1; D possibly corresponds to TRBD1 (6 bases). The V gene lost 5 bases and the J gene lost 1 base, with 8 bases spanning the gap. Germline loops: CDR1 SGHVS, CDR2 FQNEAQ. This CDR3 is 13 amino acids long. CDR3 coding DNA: TGTGCCAGCAGCCCGACAGGGAACACTGAAGCTTTCTTT. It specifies CASSPTGNTEAFF.